These T cell receptor beta chains were read from a single sample in a study of CD8+ T cells in alopecia areata. Only in-frame clones appear in the TCRdb table, and some are missing; sequencing was by immunoSEQ multiplex PCR. The top ten clones hold 10% to 13% of a sample with approximately 180,000 clones, 53% of them seen once. Specimen: CD8+ T cells sorted from blood, collected at week 24, from a patient treated with tofacitinib. The receptors were sampled from a human donor with alopecia areata. Both conserved end residues are part of each CDR3. The order of the fields is V gene, J gene, CDR3 protein.

V: TRBV9; J: TRBJ2-1; CDR3: CASSVIGTGNEQFF
V: TRBV4-3; J: TRBJ2-7; CDR3: CASSAGTGASYEQYF
V: TRBV6-5; J: TRBJ2-1; CDR3: CASRSGGNEQFF
V: TRBV6-1; J: TRBJ1-1; CDR3: CASMVGSTEAFF
V: TRBV7-2; J: TRBJ2-3; CDR3: CASSLITGAKTDTQYF
V: TRBV7-9; J: TRBJ2-3; CDR3: CASSLSGPRTDTQYF
V: TRBV7-9; J: TRBJ1-1; CDR3: CASSQTGARDTEAFF
V: TRBV4-1; J: TRBJ1-1; CDR3: CASSLTRGGGNTEAFF
V: TRBV7-8; J: TRBJ2-5; CDR3: CASSLEGGRETQYF
V: TRBV6-5; J: TRBJ1-1; CDR3: CASSSMDRGGTEAFF
V: TRBV27; J: TRBJ1-2; CDR3: CASSLYRDDYGYTF
V: TRBV7-9; J: TRBJ2-1; CDR3: CASSGSGQGYSDEQFF
V: TRBV30; J: TRBJ1-5; CDR3: CAWSAPGTDGGQPQHF
V: TRBV27; J: TRBJ2-3; CDR3: CASSTRGTTDTQYF
V: TRBV30; J: TRBJ2-1; CDR3: CAWSGRGEQFF
V: TRBV25-1; J: TRBJ2-7; CDR3: CASSPNPNRAHGDYEQYF
V: TRBV29-1; J: TRBJ1-2; CDR3: CSVVQGGGYTF
V: TRBV27; J: TRBJ1-5; CDR3: CASSSLDREVGQPQHF
V: TRBV5-6; J: TRBJ2-1; CDR3: CASSFGTGPYNEQFF
V: TRBV5-1; J: TRBJ1-6; CDR3: CASSPDAGESYNSPLHF
V: TRBV6-6; J: TRBJ2-3; CDR3: CASRASTDTQYF
V: TRBV13; J: TRBJ2-2; CDR3: CASSATGEDTGELFF
V: TRBV29-1; J: TRBJ1-1; CDR3: CSVGRNEAFF